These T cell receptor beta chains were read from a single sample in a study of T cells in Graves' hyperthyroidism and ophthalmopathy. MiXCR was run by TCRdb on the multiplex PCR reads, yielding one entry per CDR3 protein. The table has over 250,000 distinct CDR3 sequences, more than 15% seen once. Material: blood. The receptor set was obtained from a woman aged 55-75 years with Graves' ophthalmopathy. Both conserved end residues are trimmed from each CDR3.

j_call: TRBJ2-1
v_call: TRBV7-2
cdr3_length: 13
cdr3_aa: ASSLASASYNEQF

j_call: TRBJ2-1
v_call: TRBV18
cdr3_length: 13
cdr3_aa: ASSPSRIQFNEQF

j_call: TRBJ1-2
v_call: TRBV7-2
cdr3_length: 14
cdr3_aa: ASSPKVRTGNYGYT

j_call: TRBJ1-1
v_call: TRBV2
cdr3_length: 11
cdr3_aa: ASLSELNTEAF

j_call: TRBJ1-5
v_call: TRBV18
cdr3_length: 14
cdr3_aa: ASSPRGTGINQPQH

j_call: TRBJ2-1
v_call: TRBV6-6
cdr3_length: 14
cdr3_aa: ASSYSPGQGNNEQF

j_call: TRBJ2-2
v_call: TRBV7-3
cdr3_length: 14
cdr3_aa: ASSFSGTGYTGELF

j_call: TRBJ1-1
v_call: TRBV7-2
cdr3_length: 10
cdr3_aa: ASSRGHTEVF

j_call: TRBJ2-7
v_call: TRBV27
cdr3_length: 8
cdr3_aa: AGKEGEQY

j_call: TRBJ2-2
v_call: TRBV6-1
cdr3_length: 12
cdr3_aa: ASTLGGSNGELF

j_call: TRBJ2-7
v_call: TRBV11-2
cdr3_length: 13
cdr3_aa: ASSWTGNVPYEQY

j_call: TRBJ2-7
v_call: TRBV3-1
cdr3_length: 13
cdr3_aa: ASRDIGGGSHEQY

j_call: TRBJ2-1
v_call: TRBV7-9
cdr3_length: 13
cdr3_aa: ASSLGPGGRDEQF

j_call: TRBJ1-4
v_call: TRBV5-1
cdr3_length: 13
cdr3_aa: ASSLRWTANEKLF

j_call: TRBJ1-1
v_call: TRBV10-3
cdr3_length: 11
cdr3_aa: AIRGGTRTEAF

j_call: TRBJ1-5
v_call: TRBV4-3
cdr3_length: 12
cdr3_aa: ASSQVQGYQPQH

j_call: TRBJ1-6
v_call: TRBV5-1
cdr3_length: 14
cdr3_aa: ASSDEPGPNNSPLH

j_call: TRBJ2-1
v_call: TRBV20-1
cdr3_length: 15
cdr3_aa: SVPPGLAGLMGNEQF

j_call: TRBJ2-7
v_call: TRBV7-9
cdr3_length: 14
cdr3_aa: ASSSTDRGLSYEQY

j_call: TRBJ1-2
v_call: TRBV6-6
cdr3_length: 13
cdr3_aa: ASSYEQGDYYGYT

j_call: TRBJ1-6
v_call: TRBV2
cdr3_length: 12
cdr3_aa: ATGQPRFGSPLH

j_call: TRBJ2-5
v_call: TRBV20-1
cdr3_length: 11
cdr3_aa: SARQLVQETQY

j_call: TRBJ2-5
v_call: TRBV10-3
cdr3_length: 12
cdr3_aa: AISDFGDQETQY

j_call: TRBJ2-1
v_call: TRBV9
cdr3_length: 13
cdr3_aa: ASSAGLAGYNEQF

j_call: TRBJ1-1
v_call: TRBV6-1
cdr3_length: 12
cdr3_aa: ASSSGTGVGEAF

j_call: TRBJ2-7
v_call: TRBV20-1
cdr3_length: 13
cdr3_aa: SARDRSRGPYEQY

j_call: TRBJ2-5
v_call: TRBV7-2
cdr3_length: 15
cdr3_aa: ASSPFPLDDPRETQY

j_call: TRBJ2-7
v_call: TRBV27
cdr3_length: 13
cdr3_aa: ASSLSRGGSYEQY

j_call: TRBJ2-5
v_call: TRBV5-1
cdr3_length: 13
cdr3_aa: ASSLAAPAEETQY

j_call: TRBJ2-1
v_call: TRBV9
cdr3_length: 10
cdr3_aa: ASSAEYNEQF

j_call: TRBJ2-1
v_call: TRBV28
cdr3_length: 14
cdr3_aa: ASTPGGTRSSREQF

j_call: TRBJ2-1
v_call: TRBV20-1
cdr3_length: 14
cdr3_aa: SARWTSGGSGDEQF

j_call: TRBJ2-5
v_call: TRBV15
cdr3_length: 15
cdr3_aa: ATSRGGAGGSVETQY

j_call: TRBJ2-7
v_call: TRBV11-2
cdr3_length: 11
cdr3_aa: ASIRTGINEQY

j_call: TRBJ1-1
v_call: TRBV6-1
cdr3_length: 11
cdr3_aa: ASRLQGVTEAF

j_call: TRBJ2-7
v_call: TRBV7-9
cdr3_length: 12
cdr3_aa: ASSVADGSYEQY

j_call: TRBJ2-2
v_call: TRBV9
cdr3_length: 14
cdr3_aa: ASSVGPSANTGELF

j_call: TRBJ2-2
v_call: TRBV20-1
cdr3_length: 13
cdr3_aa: SAREPWSSSGELF

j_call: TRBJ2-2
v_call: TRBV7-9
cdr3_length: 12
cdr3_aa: ASSGITVTGELF

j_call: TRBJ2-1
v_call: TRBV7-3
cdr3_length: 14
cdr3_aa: ASSPRMSGVYNEQF

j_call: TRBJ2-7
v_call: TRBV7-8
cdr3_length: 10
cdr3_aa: ASSWDIYEQY

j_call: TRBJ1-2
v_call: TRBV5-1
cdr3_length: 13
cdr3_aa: ASSLEEGASYGYT

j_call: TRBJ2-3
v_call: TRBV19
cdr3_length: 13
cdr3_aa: ASSQLAGRTDTQY

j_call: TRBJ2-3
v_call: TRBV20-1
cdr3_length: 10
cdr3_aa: SAPVVYDTQY

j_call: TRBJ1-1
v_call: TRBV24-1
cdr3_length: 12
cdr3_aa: ATSENRDDTEAF

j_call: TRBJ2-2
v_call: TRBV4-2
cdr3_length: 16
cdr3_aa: ASSRNLGTRDFTGELF

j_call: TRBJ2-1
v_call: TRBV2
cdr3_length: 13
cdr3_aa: ASRGRMSSYNEQF

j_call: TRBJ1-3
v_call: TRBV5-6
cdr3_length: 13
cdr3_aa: ASSMTGHPGNTIY

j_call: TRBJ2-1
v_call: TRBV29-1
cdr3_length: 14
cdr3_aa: SVEDLERGAVNEQF

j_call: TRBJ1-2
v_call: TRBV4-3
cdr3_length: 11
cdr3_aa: ASSQGRGGGYT